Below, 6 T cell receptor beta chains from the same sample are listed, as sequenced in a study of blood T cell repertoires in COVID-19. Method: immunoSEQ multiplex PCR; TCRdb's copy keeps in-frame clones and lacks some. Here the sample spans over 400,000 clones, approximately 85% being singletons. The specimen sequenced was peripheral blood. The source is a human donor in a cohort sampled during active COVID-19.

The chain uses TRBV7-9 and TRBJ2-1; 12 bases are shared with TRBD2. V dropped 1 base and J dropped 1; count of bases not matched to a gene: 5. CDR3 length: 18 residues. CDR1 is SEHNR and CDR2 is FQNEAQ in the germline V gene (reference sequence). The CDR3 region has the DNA TGTGCCAGCAGCTTAGTTAGGCTAGCGGGAGGGTCCTACAATGAGCAGTTCTTC. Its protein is CASSLVRLAGGSYNEQFF.

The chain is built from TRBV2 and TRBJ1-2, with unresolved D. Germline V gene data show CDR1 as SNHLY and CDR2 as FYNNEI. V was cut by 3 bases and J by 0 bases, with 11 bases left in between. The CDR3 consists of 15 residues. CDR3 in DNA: TGTGCCAGCAGTGAGTGGCAGGTCTCTAACTATGGCTACACCTTC. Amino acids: CASSEWQVSNYGYTF.

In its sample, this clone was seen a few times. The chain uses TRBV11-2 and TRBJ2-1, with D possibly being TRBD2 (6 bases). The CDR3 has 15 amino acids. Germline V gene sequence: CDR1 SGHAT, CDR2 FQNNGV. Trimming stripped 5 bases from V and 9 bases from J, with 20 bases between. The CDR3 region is CASSGGTPPMGEQFF. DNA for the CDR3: TGTGCCAGCAGCGGCGGGACTCCACCAATGGGTGAGCAGTTCTTC.

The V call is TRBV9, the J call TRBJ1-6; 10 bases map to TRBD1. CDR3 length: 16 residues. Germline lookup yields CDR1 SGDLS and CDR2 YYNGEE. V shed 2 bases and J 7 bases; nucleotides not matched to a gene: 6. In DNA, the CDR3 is TGTGCCAGCAGCGTCGGGACAGGGGATCCGAATTCACCCCTCCACTTT. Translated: CASSVGTGDPNSPLHF.

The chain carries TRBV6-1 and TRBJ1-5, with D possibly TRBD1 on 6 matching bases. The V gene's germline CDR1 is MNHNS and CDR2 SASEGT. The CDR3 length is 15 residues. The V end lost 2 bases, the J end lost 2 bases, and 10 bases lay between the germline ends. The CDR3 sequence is CASSEQGLGNQPQHF. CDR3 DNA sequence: TGTGCCAGCAGTGAACAGGGGCTTGGCAATCAGCCCCAGCATTTT.

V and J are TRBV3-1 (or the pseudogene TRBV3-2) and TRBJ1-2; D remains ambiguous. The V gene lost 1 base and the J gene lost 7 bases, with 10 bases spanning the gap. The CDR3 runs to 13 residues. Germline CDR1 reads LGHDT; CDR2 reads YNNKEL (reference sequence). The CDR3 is CASSQAGEGGYTF. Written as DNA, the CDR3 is TGTGCCAGCAGCCAAGCGGGAGAGGGTGGCTACACCTTC.